The entry below gives a single T cell receptor beta chain sequence along with its context. Its antigen is unknown. The data belong to a study of T cells in localized non-small cell lung cancer. Regarding the study as a whole: A raised T cell density in blood coincided with lengthier overall survival. Uninvolved adjacent lung showed higher T cell clonality than tumor.

Per germline, CDR1 SGHTA and CDR2 FQGNSA. CDR3 length equals 13 residues. The V end lost 4 bases, the J end lost 7 bases, and 11 bases lay between the germline ends. Profiled with immunoSEQ multiplex PCR; TCRdb holds only in-frame clones, not every one. The data show 35,000 to 45,000 clones, 65% to 90% seen once. Sequences were derived from peripheral blood mononuclear cells, sampled before any cancer treatment. This receptor was taken from a male donor at least 60 years old with stage II lung adenocarcinoma. This chain joins TRBV7-2 and TRBJ2-1, with no clear D. DNA of the CDR3: TGTGCCAGCAGCTCTCGGAACGGGAATGAGCAGTTCTTC. This sequence encodes CASSSRNGNEQFF.